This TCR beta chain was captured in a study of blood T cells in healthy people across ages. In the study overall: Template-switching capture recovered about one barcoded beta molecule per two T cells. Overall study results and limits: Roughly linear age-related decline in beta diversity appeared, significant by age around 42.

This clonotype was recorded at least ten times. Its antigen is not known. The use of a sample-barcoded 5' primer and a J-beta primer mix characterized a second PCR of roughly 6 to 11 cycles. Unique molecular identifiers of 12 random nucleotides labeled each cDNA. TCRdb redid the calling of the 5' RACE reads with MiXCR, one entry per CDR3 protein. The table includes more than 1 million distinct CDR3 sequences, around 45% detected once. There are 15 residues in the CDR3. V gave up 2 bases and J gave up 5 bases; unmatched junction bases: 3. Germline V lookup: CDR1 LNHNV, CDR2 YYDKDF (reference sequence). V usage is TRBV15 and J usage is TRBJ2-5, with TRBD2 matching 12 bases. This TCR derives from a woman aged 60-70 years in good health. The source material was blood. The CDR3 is CATSRPTSGGETQYF. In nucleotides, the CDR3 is TGTGCCACCAGCAGACCTACTAGCGGGGGGGAGACCCAGTACTTC.